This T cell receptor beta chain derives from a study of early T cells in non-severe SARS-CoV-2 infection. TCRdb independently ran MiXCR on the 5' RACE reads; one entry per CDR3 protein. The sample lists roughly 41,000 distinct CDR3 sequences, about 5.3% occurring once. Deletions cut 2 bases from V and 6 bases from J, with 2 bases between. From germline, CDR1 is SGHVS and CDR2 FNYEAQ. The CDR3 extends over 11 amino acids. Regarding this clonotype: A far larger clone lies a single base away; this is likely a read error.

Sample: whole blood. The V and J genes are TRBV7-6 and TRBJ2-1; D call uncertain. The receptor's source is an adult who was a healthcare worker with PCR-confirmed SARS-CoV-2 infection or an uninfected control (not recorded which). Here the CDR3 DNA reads TGTGCCAGCAGCTTATTCAATGAGCAGTTCTTC. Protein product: CASSLFNEQFF.